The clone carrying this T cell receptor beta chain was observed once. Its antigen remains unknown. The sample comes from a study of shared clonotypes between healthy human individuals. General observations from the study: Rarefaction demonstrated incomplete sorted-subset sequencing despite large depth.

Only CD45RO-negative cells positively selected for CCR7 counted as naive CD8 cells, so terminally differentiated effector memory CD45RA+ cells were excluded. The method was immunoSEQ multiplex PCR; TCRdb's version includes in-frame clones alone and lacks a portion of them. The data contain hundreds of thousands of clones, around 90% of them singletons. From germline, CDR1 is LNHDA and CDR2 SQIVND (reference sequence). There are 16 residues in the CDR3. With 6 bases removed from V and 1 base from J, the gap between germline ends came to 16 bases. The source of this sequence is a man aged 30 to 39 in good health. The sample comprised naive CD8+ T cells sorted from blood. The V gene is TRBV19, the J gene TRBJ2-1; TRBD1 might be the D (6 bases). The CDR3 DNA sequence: TGTGCCAGTAGCCCGGAAGCTGACAGGTCCTACAATGAGCAGTTCTTC. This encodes CASSPEADRSYNEQFF.